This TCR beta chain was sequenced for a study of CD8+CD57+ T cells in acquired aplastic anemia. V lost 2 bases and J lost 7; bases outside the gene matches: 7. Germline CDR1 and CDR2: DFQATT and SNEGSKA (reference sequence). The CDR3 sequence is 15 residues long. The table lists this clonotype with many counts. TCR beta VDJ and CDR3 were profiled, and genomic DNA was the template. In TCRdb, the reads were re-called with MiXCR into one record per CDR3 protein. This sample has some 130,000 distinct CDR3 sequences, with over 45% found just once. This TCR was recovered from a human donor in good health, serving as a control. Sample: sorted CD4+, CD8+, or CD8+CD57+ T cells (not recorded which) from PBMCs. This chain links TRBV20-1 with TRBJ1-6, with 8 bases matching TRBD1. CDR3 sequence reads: CSARPPGQGNSPLHF. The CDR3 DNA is TGCAGTGCTAGACCCCCCGGACAGGGAAATTCACCCCTCCACTTT.